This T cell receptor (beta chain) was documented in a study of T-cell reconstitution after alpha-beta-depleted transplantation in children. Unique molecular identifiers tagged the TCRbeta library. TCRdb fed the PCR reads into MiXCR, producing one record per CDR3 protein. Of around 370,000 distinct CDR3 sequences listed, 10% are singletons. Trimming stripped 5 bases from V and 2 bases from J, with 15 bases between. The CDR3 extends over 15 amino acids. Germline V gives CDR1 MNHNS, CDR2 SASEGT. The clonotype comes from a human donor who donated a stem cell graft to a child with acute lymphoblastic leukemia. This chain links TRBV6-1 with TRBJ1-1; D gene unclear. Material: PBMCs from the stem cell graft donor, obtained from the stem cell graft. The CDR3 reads CASSSGSWLNTEAFF. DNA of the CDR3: TGTGCCAGCAGTAGCGGATCTTGGCTAAACACTGAAGCTTTCTTT.